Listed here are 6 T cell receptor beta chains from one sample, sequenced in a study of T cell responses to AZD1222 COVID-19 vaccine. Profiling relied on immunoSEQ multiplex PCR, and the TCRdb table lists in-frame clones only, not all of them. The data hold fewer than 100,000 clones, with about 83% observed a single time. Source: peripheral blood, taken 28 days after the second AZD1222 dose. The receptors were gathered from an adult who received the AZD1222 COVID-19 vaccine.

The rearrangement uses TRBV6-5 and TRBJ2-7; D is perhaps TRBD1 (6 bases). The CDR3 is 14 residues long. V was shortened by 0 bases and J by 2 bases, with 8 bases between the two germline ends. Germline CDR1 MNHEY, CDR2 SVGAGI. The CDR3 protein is CASSYSGATYEQYF. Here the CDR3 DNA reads TGTGCCAGCAGTTACTCGGGGGCCACCTACGAGCAGTACTTC.

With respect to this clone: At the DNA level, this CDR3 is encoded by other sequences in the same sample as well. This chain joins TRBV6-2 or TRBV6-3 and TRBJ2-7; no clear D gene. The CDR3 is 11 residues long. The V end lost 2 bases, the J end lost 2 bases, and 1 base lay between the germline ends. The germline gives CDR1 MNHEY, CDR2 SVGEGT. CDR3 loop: CASSYAYEQYF. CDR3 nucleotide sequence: TGTGCCAGCAGTTACGCCTACGAGCAGTACTTC.

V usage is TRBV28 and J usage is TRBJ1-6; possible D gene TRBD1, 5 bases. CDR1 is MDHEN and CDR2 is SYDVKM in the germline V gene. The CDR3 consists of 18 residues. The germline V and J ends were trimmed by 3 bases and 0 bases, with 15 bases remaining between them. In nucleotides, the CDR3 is TGTGCCAGCAGTTTGAAGCTCCGGGGGAGCTCCTATAATTCACCCCTCCACTTT. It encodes CASSLKLRGSSYNSPLHF.

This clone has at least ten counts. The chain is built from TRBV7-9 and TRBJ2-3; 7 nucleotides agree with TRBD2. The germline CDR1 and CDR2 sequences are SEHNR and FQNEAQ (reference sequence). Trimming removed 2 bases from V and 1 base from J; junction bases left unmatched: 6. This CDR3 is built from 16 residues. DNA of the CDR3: TGTGCCAGCAGCTTATTGACCGCGGGGGGCACAGATACGCAGTATTTT. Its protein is CASSLLTAGGTDTQYF. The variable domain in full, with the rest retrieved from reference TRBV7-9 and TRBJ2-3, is DTGVSQNPRHKITKRGQNVTFRCDPISEHNRLYWYRQTLGQGPEFLTYFQNEAQLEKSRLLSDRFSAERPKGSFSTLEIQRTEQGDSAMYLCASSLLTAGGTDTQYFGPGTRLTVL.

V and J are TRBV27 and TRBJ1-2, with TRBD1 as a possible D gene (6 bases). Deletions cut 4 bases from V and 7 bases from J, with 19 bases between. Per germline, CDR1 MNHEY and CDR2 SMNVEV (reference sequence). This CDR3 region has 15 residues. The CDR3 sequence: CASSSQGVGRGGYTF. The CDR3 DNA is TGTGCCAGCAGTTCACAGGGAGTAGGGCGGGGTGGCTACACCTTC.

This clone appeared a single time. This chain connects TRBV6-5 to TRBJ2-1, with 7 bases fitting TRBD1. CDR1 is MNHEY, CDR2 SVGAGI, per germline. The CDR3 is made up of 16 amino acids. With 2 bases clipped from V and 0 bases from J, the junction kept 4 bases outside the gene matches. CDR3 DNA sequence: TGTGCCAGCAGTTACGTCCCAGGGGGCTCCTACAATGAGCAGTTCTTC. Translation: CASSYVPGGSYNEQFF.